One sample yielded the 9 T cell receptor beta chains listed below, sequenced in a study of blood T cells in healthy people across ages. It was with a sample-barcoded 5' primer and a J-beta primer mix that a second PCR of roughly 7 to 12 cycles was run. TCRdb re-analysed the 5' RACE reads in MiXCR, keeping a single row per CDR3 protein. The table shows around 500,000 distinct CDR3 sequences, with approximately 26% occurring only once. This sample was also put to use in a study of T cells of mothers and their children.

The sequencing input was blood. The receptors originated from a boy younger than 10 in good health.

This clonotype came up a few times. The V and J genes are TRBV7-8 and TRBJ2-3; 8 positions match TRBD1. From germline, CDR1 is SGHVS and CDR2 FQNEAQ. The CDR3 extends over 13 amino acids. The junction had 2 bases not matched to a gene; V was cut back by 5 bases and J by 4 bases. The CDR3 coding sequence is TGTGCCAGCAGCGGACAGGGCCCAGATACGCAGTATTTT. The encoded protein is CASSGQGPDTQYF.

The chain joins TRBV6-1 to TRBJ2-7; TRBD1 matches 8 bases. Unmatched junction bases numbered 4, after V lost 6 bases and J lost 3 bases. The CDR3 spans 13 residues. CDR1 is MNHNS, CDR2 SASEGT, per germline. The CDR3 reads CASRTGAHYEQYF. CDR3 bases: TGTGCCAGCAGGACAGGGGCCCACTACGAGCAGTACTTC.

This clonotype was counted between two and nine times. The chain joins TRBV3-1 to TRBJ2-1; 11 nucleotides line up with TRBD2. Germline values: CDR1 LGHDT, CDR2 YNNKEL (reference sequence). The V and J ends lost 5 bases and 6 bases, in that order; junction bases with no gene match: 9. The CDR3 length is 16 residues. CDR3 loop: CASSVLAGVAVNEQFF. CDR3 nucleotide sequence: TGTGCCAGCAGCGTACTAGCGGGAGTCGCGGTCAATGAGCAGTTCTTC.

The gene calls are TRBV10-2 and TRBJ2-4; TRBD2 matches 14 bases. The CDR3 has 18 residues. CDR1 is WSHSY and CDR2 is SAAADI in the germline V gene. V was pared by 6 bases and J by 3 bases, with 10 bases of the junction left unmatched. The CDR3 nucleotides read TGCGCCAGCAGGCCCGGGACTAGCGGGAGTTTCGGCAAAAACATTCAGTACTTC. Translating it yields CASRPGTSGSFGKNIQYF.

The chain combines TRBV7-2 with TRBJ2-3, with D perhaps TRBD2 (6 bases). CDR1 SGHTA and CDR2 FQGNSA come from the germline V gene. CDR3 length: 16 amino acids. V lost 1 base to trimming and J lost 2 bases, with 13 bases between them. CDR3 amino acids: CASSLGGGKNTDTQYF. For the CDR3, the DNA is TGTGCCAGCAGCTTAGGAGGCGGGAAAAACACAGATACGCAGTATTTT.

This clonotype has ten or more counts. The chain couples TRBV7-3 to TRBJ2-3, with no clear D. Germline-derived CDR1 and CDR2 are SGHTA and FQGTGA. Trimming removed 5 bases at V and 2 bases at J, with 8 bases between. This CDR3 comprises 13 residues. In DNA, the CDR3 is TGTGCCAGCAGCCCTGCCCCCACAGATACGCAGTATTTT. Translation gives CASSPAPTDTQYF.

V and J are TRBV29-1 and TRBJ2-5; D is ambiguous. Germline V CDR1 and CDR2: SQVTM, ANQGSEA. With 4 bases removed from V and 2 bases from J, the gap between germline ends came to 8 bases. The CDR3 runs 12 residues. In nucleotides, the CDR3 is TGCAGCGTTGTGGGTACACAAGAGACCCAGTACTTC. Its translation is CSVVGTQETQYF. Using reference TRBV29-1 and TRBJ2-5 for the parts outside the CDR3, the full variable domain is SAVISQKPSRDICQRGTSLTIQCQVDSQVTMMFWYRQQPGQSLTLIATANQGSEATYESGFVIDKFPISRPNLTFSTLTVSNMSPEDSSIYLCSVVGTQETQYFGPGTRLLVL.

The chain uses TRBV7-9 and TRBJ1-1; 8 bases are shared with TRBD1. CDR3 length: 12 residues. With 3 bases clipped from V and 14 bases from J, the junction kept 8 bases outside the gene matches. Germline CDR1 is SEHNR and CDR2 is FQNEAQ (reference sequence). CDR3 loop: CASSLGQAGWFF. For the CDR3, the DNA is TGTGCCAGCAGCTTGGGACAGGCTGGGTGGTTCTTT.

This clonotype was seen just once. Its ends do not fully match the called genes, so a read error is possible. CDR3 nucleotides: TGTGCCAGCAGTTTGGATTTTGTGTCGTTCTTC. The encoded protein is CASSLDFVSFF. The chain combines TRBV12-3 or TRBV12-4 with TRBJ2-5; D is unresolved. The CDR3 consists of 11 residues.